Listed here are 27 T cell receptor beta chains from one sample, sequenced in a study of blood T cell repertoires in COVID-19. Profiling relied on immunoSEQ multiplex PCR, and the TCRdb table lists in-frame clones only, not all of them. The data contain approximately 45,000 clones, 65% to 90% of them singletons. Specimen: peripheral blood. Receptors were obtained from a woman older than 75 with acute or convalescent COVID-19.

The chain uses TRBV6-6 and TRBJ2-5, with 7 positions matching TRBD2. The CDR3 runs 14 residues. The V gene end was trimmed by 6 bases and the J gene end by 5 bases; junction bases not matched to a gene: 9. CDR1 MNHNY and CDR2 SVGAGI come from the germline V gene (reference sequence). As DNA, the CDR3 is TGTGCCAGCAGCACCGGGACTACACGGGAGACCCAGTACTTC. Its translation: CASSTGTTRETQYF.

The V gene is TRBV7-7, the J gene TRBJ2-1; 9 bases map to TRBD2. The V gene's germline CDR1 is SSHAT and CDR2 FNYEAQ (reference sequence). This CDR3 has 16 amino acids. Germline trimming cut 1 base from V and 2 bases from J; bases unmatched to any gene: 3. In DNA form, the CDR3 reads TGTGCCAGCAGCTTAGGACTAGCGGAAACCTACAATGAGCAGTTCTTC. Its protein is CASSLGLAETYNEQFF.

The gene calls are TRBV12-3 or TRBV12-4 and TRBJ1-5; D remains unclear. The CDR3 is made up of 13 amino acids. Trimming took off 6 bases at V and 6 bases at J, with 12 bases between the two ends. The CDR3 sequence: CASSRSDSQPQHF. The CDR3 DNA is TGTGCCAGCAGCCGATCGGACTCTCAGCCCCAGCATTTT.

In this sample, this clone turned up once. The J gene is TRBJ1-1, the V gene TRBV7-8, with D hard to call. Germline CDR1 is SGHVS and CDR2 is FQNEAQ. Trimming stripped 5 bases from V and 3 bases from J, with 4 bases between. The CDR3 has 11 residues. CDR3 amino acids: CASSPYTEAFF. CDR3 sequence (DNA): TGTGCCAGCAGCCCCTACACTGAAGCTTTCTTT.

This chain joins TRBV9 and TRBJ1-2; weak D call: TRBD1 (5 bases). CDR1 and CDR2 (germline): SGDLS, YYNGEE. The ends were cut back, 0 bases at V and 2 bases at J, with 17 bases in the middle. CDR3 length: 17 amino acids. The CDR3, as DNA: TGTGCCAGCAGCGTAGGCGGCGGGGCAGGGAAGAACTATGGCTACACCTTC. It specifies CASSVGGGAGKNYGYTF.

The V and J genes are TRBV7-9 and TRBJ2-5; no reliable D call. In germline, CDR1 is SEHNR, CDR2 FQNEAQ (reference sequence). V was shortened by 2 bases and J by 1 base, with 11 bases between the two germline ends. The CDR3 has 15 amino acids. The CDR3 spells CASSLTLNRQETQYF. DNA for the CDR3: TGTGCCAGCAGCTTAACCCTAAACCGCCAAGAGACCCAGTACTTC.

This chain uses TRBV2 with TRBJ2-7; TRBD1 agrees at 9 bases. Trimming cost V 7 bases and J 3 bases; bases outside gene matches: 10. From germline, CDR1 is SNHLY and CDR2 FYNNEI. The CDR3 is 15 residues long. CDR3 in DNA: TGTGCCAGCAAAGCCGGGACAGGGCTCATCTACGAGCAGTACTTC. Its translation: CASKAGTGLIYEQYF.

The CDR3 protein is CASSFLLAGDTGELFF. Here the CDR3 DNA reads TGTGCCAGCAGTTTTCTACTAGCGGGGGACACCGGGGAGCTGTTTTTT. The rearrangement uses TRBV6-5 and TRBJ2-2, with 11 nucleotides matching TRBD2. CDR1 MNHEY and CDR2 SVGAGI come from the germline V gene. This CDR3 spans 16 amino acids. V lost 4 bases, J lost 3 bases, and 4 bases stayed unmatched.

The chain combines TRBV30 with TRBJ1-1; D is unresolved. The CDR3 has 13 amino acids. Trimming took off 2 bases at V and 1 base at J, with 8 bases between the two ends. Germline CDR1 GTSNPN, CDR2 SVGIG (reference sequence). The CDR3 spells CAWSPGRNTEAFF. In DNA form, the CDR3 reads TGTGCCTGGAGTCCAGGTAGGAACACTGAAGCTTTCTTT. The whole variable domain, filled in from reference TRBV30 and TRBJ1-1, reads SQTIHQWPATLVQPVGSPLSLECTVEGTSNPNLYWYRQAAGRGLQLLFYSVGIGQISSEVPQNLSASRPQDRQFILSSKKLLLSDSGFYLCAWSPGRNTEAFFGQGTRLTVV.

This chain links TRBV19 with TRBJ1-2, with D tentatively TRBD1 (5 bases). Trimming removed 4 bases at V and 4 bases at J, with 16 bases between. CDR1 and CDR2 (germline): LNHDA, SQIVND (reference sequence). CDR3 length: 15 amino acids. This CDR3 reads CASSTGPGGVYGYTF. The CDR3 DNA follows: TGTGCCAGTAGTACCGGGCCCGGAGGGGTCTATGGCTACACCTTC.

The CDR3 loop is CASSPQGISYNEQFF. The CDR3 bases are TGTGCCAGCAGCCCACAGGGTATCTCCTACAATGAGCAGTTCTTC. The chain carries TRBV7-9 and TRBJ2-1; D is possibly TRBD1 (6 bases). This CDR3 has 15 residues. With 5 bases removed from V and 0 bases from J, the gap between germline ends came to 11 bases. Germline V gene data show CDR1 as SEHNR and CDR2 as FQNEAQ (reference sequence).

The rearrangement links TRBV10-3 to TRBJ1-5; D remains unclear. The CDR3 loop spans 13 amino acids. Trimming took 7 bases from V and 6 from J, leaving 13 bases between them. Germline CDR1 is ENHRY and CDR2 is SYGVKD. In DNA form, the CDR3 reads TGTGCCATCATGAGGGAGGTCGGTCAGCCCCAGCATTTT. It specifies CAIMREVGQPQHF.

The rearrangement uses TRBV2 and TRBJ1-4, with D uncertain. V lost 4 bases, J lost 3 bases, and 15 bases lay in between. CDR1 SNHLY and CDR2 FYNNEI come from the germline V gene. This CDR3 has 16 amino acids. Here the CDR3 reads CASSAPAGAANEKLFF. The CDR3 coding sequence is TGTGCCAGCAGTGCGCCGGCGGGTGCGGCTAATGAAAAACTGTTTTTT.

The J gene is TRBJ2-1, the V gene TRBV6-4; 7 bases are a match to TRBD1. The germline V gene has CDR1 MRHNA and CDR2 SNTAGT. The J segment lost 1 base and the V segment lost 3 bases, leaving 6 bases of the junction unmatched. The CDR3 consists of 16 residues. CDR3 in amino acids: CASSDNTGVSYNEQFF. The CDR3 region has the DNA TGTGCCAGCAGTGATAACACAGGGGTTTCCTACAATGAGCAGTTCTTC.

The chain combines TRBV12-3 or TRBV12-4 with TRBJ1-5, with D perhaps matching TRBD1 (6 bases). V was pared by 5 bases and J by 4 bases, with 9 bases between. There are 13 residues in the CDR3. The CDR3 sequence: CASSGQINQPQHF. The DNA for the CDR3 is TGTGCCAGCAGTGGACAGATAAATCAGCCCCAGCATTTT.

The V gene is TRBV29-1, the J gene TRBJ1-4, with 7 positions matching TRBD1. The germline gives CDR1 SQVTM, CDR2 ANQGSEA. The CDR3 runs to 14 residues. The J segment lost 10 bases and the V segment lost 6 bases, leaving 14 bases of the junction unmatched. The CDR3 sequence is CSVARDREVGKLFF. CDR3 DNA: TGCAGCGTCGCAAGAGACAGGGAGGTCGGAAAACTGTTTTTT.

This clone has only a few counts. The chain carries TRBV6-5 and TRBJ1-6; D possibly corresponds to TRBD1 (6 bases). CDR3 length: 14 residues. V dropped 4 bases and J dropped 7 bases, with 11 bases sitting between them. The germline gives CDR1 MNHEY, CDR2 SVGAGI. For the CDR3, the DNA is TGTGCCAGCAGTTCCGGCAGGGGCAATTCACCCCTCCACTTT. Translation gives CASSSGRGNSPLHF.

This clone was found once. The CDR3 DNA sequence: TGTGCCAGCAGTTCAGGGCTAATCTCCTACAATGAGCAGTTCTTC. Translation gives CASSSGLISYNEQFF. The chain links TRBV9 to TRBJ2-1, with TRBD1 as a possible D gene (5 bases). CDR1 is SGDLS and CDR2 is YYNGEE in the germline V gene. The CDR3 loop spans 15 amino acids. V was cut by 5 bases and J by 0 bases, with 12 bases left in between.

V gene TRBV19 combines with J gene TRBJ1-5; D is possibly TRBD1 (5 bases). Germline V gene sequence: CDR1 LNHDA, CDR2 SQIVND (reference sequence). CDR3 length: 16 amino acids. Trimming left V 1 base short and J 0 bases short, with 10 bases between. The CDR3 is CASSIGRGYSNQPQHF. CDR3 bases: TGTGCCAGTAGTATAGGGAGGGGTTATAGCAATCAGCCCCAGCATTTT.

This chain connects TRBV3-1 (or the pseudogene TRBV3-2) to TRBJ2-5; weak D call: TRBD1 (6 bases). The CDR3 runs to 15 residues. Germline CDR1 LGHDT, CDR2 YNNKEL (reference sequence). With 0 bases removed from V and 5 bases from J, the gap between germline ends came to 13 bases. The CDR3, as DNA: TGTGCCAGCAGCCAAGAACAGGGACCTTGGGAGACCCAGTACTTC. Translating gives CASSQEQGPWETQYF.

This CDR3 is CASSLGEPSYNSPLHF. The CDR3 DNA sequence: TGTGCCAGCAGCTTGGGAGAGCCATCCTATAATTCACCCCTCCACTTT. The chain recombines TRBV5-4 with TRBJ1-6; D remains unclear. V dropped 0 bases and J dropped 1 base, with 8 bases sitting between them. The CDR3 is 16 residues long. Germline values: CDR1 SGHNT, CDR2 YYREEE (reference sequence). The full variable domain, its missing parts supplied by reference TRBV5-4 and TRBJ1-6, is ETGVTQSPTHLIKTRGQQVTLRCSSQSGHNTVSWYQQALGQGPQFIFQYYREEENGRGNFPPRFSGLQFPNYSSELNVNALELDDSALYLCASSLGEPSYNSPLHFGNGTRLTVT.

The chain uses TRBV19 and TRBJ1-2; 8 bases agree with TRBD1. Germline lookup yields CDR1 LNHDA and CDR2 SQIVND (reference sequence). The CDR3 has 16 residues. V was pared by 1 base and J by 8 bases, with 12 bases of the junction left unmatched. CDR3 nucleotide sequence: TGTGCCAGTAGTATAGGGTCCAGGGGGCTGACGACGGGCTACACCTTC. Encoded protein: CASSIGSRGLTTGYTF.

Details on this clone: Other DNA sequences in the same sample also yield this CDR3. The rearrangement joins TRBV5-1 to TRBJ1-2; no definite D call. Germline assignment: CDR1 SGHRS and CDR2 YFSETQ. V was clipped by 0 bases and J by 0 bases, with 6 bases between them. CDR3 length: 14 amino acids. CDR3 nucleotide sequence: TGCGCCAGCAGCTTGGGGACTTCTAACTATGGCTACACCTTC. Protein sequence: CASSLGTSNYGYTF.

V and J are TRBV15 and TRBJ1-4, with a possible D match to TRBD1 (5 bases). Germline V gene data show CDR1 as LNHNV and CDR2 as YYDKDF (reference sequence). The CDR3 loop spans 16 amino acids. V lost 1 base, J lost 2 bases, and 11 bases lay in between. CDR3 DNA sequence: TGTGCCACCAGCAGAGGCAGGGTTAAGACTAATGAAAAACTGTTTTTT. This translates into CATSRGRVKTNEKLFF.

V is TRBV2 and J is TRBJ1-1; maybe TRBD1 (5 bases). The V gene lost 11 bases and the J gene lost 6 bases, with 19 bases spanning the gap. The length of the CDR3 is 13 residues. From germline, CDR1 is SNHLY and CDR2 FYNNEI. This CDR3 is CAGARVSWSEAFF. CDR3 nucleotide sequence: TGTGCCGGTGCCAGGGTTTCGTGGTCTGAAGCTTTCTTT.

This clone was seen a single time. The V and J genes are TRBV2 and TRBJ1-5; D might be TRBD1 (5 bases). The germline V gene has CDR1 SNHLY and CDR2 FYNNEI. This CDR3 is built from 14 residues. V gave up 1 base and J gave up 10 bases, with 14 bases separating them. CDR3 bases: TGTGCCAGCAGTGAAGATGGCGGGAGGGGCCCCCAGCATTTT. Its translation is CASSEDGGRGPQHF.

V usage is TRBV5-6 and J usage is TRBJ1-2; 9 nucleotides match TRBD1. Germline V gene lookup returns CDR1 SGHDT and CDR2 YYEEEE. After removal of 4 bases from V and 5 bases from J, the junction contained 18 bases not matched to a gene. The CDR3 covers 18 residues. The CDR3 DNA reads TGTGCCAGCAGCCGATTAGGAAAACAGGGGGCTGAGTTATATGGCTACACCTTC. Protein product: CASSRLGKQGAELYGYTF. Full variable domain (missing parts from reference TRBV5-6 and TRBJ1-2): DAGVTQSPTHLIKTRGQQVTLRCSPKSGHDTVSWYQQALGQGPQFIFQYYEEEERQRGNFPDRFSGHQFPNYSSELNVNALLLGDSALYLCASSRLGKQGAELYGYTFGSGTRLTVV.